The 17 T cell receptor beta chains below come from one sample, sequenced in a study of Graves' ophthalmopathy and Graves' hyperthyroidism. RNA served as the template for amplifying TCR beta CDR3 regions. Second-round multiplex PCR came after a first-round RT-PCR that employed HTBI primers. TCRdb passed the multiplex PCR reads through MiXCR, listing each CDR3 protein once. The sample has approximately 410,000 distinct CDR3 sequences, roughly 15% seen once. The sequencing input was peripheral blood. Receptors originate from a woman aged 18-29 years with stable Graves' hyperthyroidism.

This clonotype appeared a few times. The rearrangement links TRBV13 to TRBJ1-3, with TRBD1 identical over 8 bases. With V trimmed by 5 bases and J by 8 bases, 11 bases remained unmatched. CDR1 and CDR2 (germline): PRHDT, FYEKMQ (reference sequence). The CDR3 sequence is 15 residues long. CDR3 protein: CASSPSGTGGHTIYF. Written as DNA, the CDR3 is TGTGCCAGCAGCCCATCCGGGACAGGAGGACACACCATATATTTT.

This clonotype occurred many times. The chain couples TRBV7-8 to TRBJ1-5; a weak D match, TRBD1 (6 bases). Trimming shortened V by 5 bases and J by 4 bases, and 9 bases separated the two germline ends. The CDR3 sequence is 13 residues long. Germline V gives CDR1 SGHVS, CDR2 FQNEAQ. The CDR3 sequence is CASSHRVNQPQHF. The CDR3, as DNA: TGTGCCAGCAGCCACAGGGTAAATCAGCCCCAGCATTTT. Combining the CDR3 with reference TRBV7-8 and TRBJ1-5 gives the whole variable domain GAGVSQSPRYKVAKRGQDVALRCDPISGHVSLFWYQQALGQGPEFLTYFQNEAQLDKSGLPSDRFFAERPEGSVSTLKIQRTQQEDSAVYLCASSHRVNQPQHFGDGTRLSIL.

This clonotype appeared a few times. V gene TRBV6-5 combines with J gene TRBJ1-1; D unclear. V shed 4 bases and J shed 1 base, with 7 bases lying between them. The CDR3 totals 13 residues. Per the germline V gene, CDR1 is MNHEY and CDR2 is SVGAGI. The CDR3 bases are TGTGCCAGCAGTTTCAAGCGGAACACTGAAGCTTTCTTT. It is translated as CASSFKRNTEAFF.

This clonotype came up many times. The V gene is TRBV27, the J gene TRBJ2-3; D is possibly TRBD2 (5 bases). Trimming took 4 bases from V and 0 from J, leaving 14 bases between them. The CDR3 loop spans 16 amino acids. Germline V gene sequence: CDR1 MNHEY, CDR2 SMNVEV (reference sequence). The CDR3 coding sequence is TGTGCCAGCAGTTCGGGTTACGGGGATAGCACAGATACGCAGTATTTT. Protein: CASSSGYGDSTDTQYF.

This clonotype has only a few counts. The CDR3 protein is CAISPQGGGASNTGELFF. The CDR3 DNA sequence: TGTGCCATCAGCCCACAGGGCGGTGGGGCATCGAACACCGGGGAGCTGTTTTTT. This sequence joins TRBV10-3 and TRBJ2-2, with D perhaps matching TRBD1 (6 bases). From germline, CDR1 is ENHRY and CDR2 SYGVKD. CDR3 length: 18 amino acids. Deletions cut 6 bases from V and 0 bases from J, with 20 bases between.

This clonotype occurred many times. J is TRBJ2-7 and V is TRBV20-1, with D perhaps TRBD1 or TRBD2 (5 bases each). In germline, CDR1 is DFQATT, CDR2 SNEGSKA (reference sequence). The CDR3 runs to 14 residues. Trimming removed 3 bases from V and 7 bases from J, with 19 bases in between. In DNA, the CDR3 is TGCAGTGCTAGGGATTGGGGGACGGCGGAGGAGCAGTACTTC. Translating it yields CSARDWGTAEEQYF.

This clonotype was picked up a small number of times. The CDR3, as DNA: TGTGCCACCAGTGATCCTGGGAGGGTCTATTCCGGGGAGCTGTTTTTT. This sequence encodes CATSDPGRVYSGELFF. The chain uses TRBV24-1 and TRBJ2-2; 7 positions agree with TRBD2. The J segment lost 6 bases and the V segment lost 3 bases, leaving 9 bases of the junction unmatched. Per the germline V gene, CDR1 is KGHDR and CDR2 is SFDVKD. The CDR3 consists of 16 residues.

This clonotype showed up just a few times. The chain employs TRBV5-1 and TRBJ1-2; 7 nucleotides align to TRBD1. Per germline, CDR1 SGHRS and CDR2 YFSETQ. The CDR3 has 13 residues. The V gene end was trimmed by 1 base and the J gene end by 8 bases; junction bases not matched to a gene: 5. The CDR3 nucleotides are TGCGCCAGCAGCTTGACAGGGGAAGGCGGCTACACCTTC. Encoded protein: CASSLTGEGGYTF.

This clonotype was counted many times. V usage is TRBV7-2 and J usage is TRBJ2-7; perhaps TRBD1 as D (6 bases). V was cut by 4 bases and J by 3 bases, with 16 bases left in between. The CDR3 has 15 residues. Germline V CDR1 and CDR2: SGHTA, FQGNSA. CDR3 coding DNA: TGTGCCAGCAGCTCTCTCCAGGACAGTCTCTACGAGCAGTACTTC. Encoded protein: CASSSLQDSLYEQYF.

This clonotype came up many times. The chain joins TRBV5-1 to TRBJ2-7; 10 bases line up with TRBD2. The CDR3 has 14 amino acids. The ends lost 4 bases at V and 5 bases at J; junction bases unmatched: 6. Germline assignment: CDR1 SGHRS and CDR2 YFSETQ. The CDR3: CASSPGLAENEQYF. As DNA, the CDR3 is TGCGCCAGCAGCCCCGGACTAGCGGAGAACGAGCAGTACTTC.

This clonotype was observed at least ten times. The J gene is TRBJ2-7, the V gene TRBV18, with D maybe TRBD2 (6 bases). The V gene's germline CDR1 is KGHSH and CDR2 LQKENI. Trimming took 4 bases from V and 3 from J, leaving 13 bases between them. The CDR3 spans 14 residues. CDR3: CASSLRGEVYEQYF. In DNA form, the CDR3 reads TGTGCCAGCTCACTACGCGGGGAAGTCTACGAGCAGTACTTC.

CDR3 sequence reads: CASSLDSRGETQYF. As DNA, the CDR3 is TGTGCCAGCAGCTTAGATTCGAGAGGGGAGACCCAGTACTTC. This chain uses TRBV11-2 with TRBJ2-5, with D possibly being TRBD2 (5 bases). Trimming took 0 bases from V and 5 from J, leaving 10 bases between them. The CDR3 length is 14 residues. Germline-derived CDR1 and CDR2 are SGHAT and FQNNGV.

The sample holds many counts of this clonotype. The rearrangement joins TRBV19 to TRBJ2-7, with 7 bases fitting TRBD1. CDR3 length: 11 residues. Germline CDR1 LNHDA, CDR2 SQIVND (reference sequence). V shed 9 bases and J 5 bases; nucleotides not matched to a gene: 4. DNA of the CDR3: TGTGCCAGAAACGACAGGGACGAGCAGTACTTC. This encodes CARNDRDEQYF.

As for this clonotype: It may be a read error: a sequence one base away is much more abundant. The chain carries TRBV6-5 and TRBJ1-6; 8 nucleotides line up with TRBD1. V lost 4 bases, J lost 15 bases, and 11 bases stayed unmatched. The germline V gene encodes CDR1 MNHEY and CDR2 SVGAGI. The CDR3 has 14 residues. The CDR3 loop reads CASSSDRGTGHLHF. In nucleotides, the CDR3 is TGTGCCAGCAGTTCCGACAGGGGAACGGGACACCTCCACTTT.

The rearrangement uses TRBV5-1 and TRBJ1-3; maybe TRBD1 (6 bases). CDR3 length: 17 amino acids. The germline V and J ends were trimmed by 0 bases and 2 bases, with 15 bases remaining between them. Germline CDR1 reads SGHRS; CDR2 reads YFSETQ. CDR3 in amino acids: CASSLDPGTRPGNTIYF. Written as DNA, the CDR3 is TGCGCCAGCAGCTTGGATCCCGGGACACGTCCTGGAAACACCATATATTTT. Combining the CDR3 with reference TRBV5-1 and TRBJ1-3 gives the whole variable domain KAGVTQTPRYLIKTRGQQVTLSCSPISGHRSVSWYQQTPGQGLQFLFEYFSETQRNKGNFPGRFSGRQFSNSRSEMNVSTLELGDSALYLCASSLDPGTRPGNTIYFGEGSWLTVV.

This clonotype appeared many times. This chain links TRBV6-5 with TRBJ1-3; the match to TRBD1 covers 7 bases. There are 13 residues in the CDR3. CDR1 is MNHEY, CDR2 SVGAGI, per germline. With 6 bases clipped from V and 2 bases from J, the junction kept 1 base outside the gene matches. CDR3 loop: CASSGTAGNTIYF. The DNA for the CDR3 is TGTGCCAGCAGCGGGACAGCTGGAAACACCATATATTTT.

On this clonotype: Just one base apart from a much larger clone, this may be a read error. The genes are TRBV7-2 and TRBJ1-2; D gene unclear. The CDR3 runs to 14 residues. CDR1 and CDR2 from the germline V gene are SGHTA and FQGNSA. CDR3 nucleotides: TGTGCCAGCAGCATCCCTGGGAGTAACTATGGCCACACCTTC. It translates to CASSIPGSNYGHTF.